A single sample is the source of the 25 T cell receptor beta chains below, sequenced in a study of neurological immune-mediated disorders. TCRdb analysed the 5' RACE reads with MiXCR anew, one entry per CDR3 protein. The table shows 36,000 or so distinct CDR3 sequences, with under 13% occurring only once. Specimen: PBMCs. The receptor source for this set is a woman in her twenties or thirties with HTLV-1-associated myelopathy (HAM/TSP).

This clonotype has at least ten counts. The CDR3 loop is CSVVQGTGVTEAFF. CDR3 in DNA: TGCAGCGTGGTTCAAGGGACAGGGGTAACTGAAGCTTTCTTT. The rearrangement uses TRBV29-1 and TRBJ1-1, with 10 bases lining up with TRBD1. This CDR3 comprises 14 residues. V was pared by 6 bases and J by 5 bases, with 9 bases of the junction left unmatched. CDR1 is SQVTM and CDR2 is ANQGSEA in the germline V gene. The complete variable domain, with remaining parts taken from reference TRBV29-1 and TRBJ1-1, reads SAVISQKPSRDICQRGTSLTIQCQVDSQVTMMFWYRQQPGQSLTLIATANQGSEATYESGFVIDKFPISRPNLTFSTLTVSNMSPEDSSIYLCSVVQGTGVTEAFFGQGTRLTVV.

This clonotype is a singleton in its sample. A much bigger clone sits one base away, suggesting this may be a read error. The genes are TRBV6-6 and TRBJ2-7, with D possibly matching TRBD2 (6 bases). The CDR3 consists of 16 residues. Per the germline V gene, CDR1 is MNHNY and CDR2 is SVGAGI (reference sequence). CDR3 nucleotides: TGTGCCAGCAGTGACAGCCACGGAGCGGGCTCCTACGAGAAGTACTTC. This gives the protein CASSDSHGAGSYEKYF.

This clonotype was detected many times. This chain links TRBV5-1 with TRBJ2-7; D may be TRBD2 (6 bases). Between the trimmed V and J ends, which lost 4 bases and 3 bases, there was a span of 11 bases. The germline V gene encodes CDR1 SGHRS and CDR2 YFSETQ. The CDR3 totals 13 residues. CDR3: CASSLDYDYEQYF. The CDR3, as DNA: TGCGCCAGCAGCCTGGACTACGACTACGAGCAGTACTTC.

This clonotype is medium-sized in the sample. The chain recombines TRBV20-1 with TRBJ1-6; TRBD1 might be the D (6 bases). Germline V lookup: CDR1 DFQATT, CDR2 SNEGSKA (reference sequence). V lost 3 bases and J lost 3, with 12 bases in between. This CDR3 has 15 residues. The CDR3 loop is CSASFQDSYNSPLHF. DNA of the CDR3: TGCAGTGCTAGTTTTCAGGACAGCTATAATTCACCCCTCCACTTT.

There are many counts of this clonotype. V and J are TRBV19 and TRBJ1-5, with 11 nucleotides matching TRBD1. Trimming cost V 6 bases and J 2 bases; bases outside gene matches: 6. Germline V CDR1 and CDR2: LNHDA, SQIVND (reference sequence). There are 16 residues in the CDR3. In DNA form, the CDR3 reads TGTGCCAGTAGGGGACAGGGGGTAAGAGGCAATCAGCCCCAGCATTTT. Its protein is CASRGQGVRGNQPQHF.

Many counts were recorded for this clonotype. The chain is built from TRBV7-8 and TRBJ1-4; D is perhaps TRBD1 (6 bases). The germline V gene encodes CDR1 SGHVS and CDR2 FQNEAQ. V was cut by 5 bases and J by 6 bases, with 22 bases left in between. The CDR3 has 17 amino acids. This chain's CDR3 is CASSGRTEPGGDEKLFF. The CDR3 coding sequence is TGTGCCAGCAGCGGGAGGACAGAGCCGGGGGGGGATGAAAAACTGTTTTTT.

By share of the sample, this clonotype is medium-sized. This chain connects TRBV10-3 to TRBJ1-2; no clear D gene. Per germline, CDR1 ENHRY and CDR2 SYGVKD. V was pared by 4 bases and J by 1 base, with 7 bases between. The CDR3 is 13 residues long. The CDR3 reads CAISGSDNYGYTF. The CDR3 DNA follows: TGTGCCATCAGTGGCTCAGATAACTATGGCTACACCTTC.

This clonotype was seen many times. This chain joins TRBV20-1 and TRBJ2-7, with D perhaps TRBD2 (6 bases). The length of the CDR3 is 15 residues. Trimming removed 4 bases from V and 3 bases from J, with 19 bases in between. Germline CDR1 reads DFQATT; CDR2 reads SNEGSKA (reference sequence). CDR3 in DNA: TGCAGTGCTACAAGTACGGGACTTTCTGGCTACGAGCAGTACTTC. As protein: CSATSTGLSGYEQYF.

This clonotype was picked up many times. The CDR3 DNA reads as TGCGCCAGCAGCTCGGTGGGACGTACCTCTGCTGGAAACACCATATATTTT. Encoded protein: CASSSVGRTSAGNTIYF. The chain recombines TRBV5-1 with TRBJ1-3, with D perhaps matching TRBD1 (5 bases). The CDR3 runs 17 residues. Germline V gives CDR1 SGHRS, CDR2 YFSETQ. V lost 3 bases, J lost 2 bases, and 18 bases lay in between.

By its share, this clonotype is medium-sized. This chain connects TRBV29-1 to TRBJ1-1, with D unresolved. This CDR3 is 12 amino acids long. V shed 6 bases and J shed 5 bases, with 13 bases lying between them. The germline gives CDR1 SQVTM, CDR2 ANQGSEA. CDR3 nucleotides: TGCAGCGTGGAATACAGTGGTACTGAAGCTTTCTTT. Translating it yields CSVEYSGTEAFF.

This clonotype occurred many times. The J gene is TRBJ2-6, the V gene TRBV5-1; D uncertain. CDR1 and CDR2 (germline): SGHRS, YFSETQ. The CDR3 runs 15 residues. V lost 0 bases to trimming and J lost 2 bases, with 6 bases between them. The CDR3: CASSLDGAGANVLTF. The CDR3, as DNA: TGCGCCAGCAGCTTGGATGGGGCTGGGGCCAACGTCCTGACTTTC.

This clonotype was seen many times. CDR3 in DNA: TGCGCCAGCAGCTCAGGGGGAAGTGGCAATCAGCCCCAGCATTTT. Protein sequence: CASSSGGSGNQPQHF. The genes are TRBV5-1 and TRBJ1-5; 7 bases match TRBD1. The CDR3 spans 15 residues. V lost 3 bases to trimming and J lost 2 bases; unmatched junction nucleotides: 5. Germline loops: CDR1 SGHRS, CDR2 YFSETQ.

This clonotype was recorded many times. The V call is TRBV7-2, the J call TRBJ2-3; no clear D. The germline V gene has CDR1 SGHTA and CDR2 FQGNSA. The CDR3 runs 15 residues. V lost 2 bases and J lost 1, with 10 bases in between. The CDR3 DNA reads TGTGCCAGCAGCTTATCTGGAGTAGGCACAGATACGCAGTATTTT. It translates to CASSLSGVGTDTQYF.

This clonotype was recorded at least ten times. This chain joins TRBV6-6 and TRBJ2-3, with D perhaps TRBD2 (6 bases). V shed 1 base and J shed 1 base, with 18 bases lying between them. Germline V gene lookup returns CDR1 MNHNY and CDR2 SVGAGI (reference sequence). CDR3 size: 18 residues. The CDR3 loop is CASSYFSREQKRTDTQYF. CDR3 coding DNA: TGTGCCAGCAGTTACTTCAGCCGGGAGCAGAAGCGCACAGATACGCAGTATTTT.

This clonotype was seen many times. V gene TRBV7-9 combines with J gene TRBJ2-3; D possibly uses TRBD1 or TRBD2 (5 bases each). The CDR3 sequence is 17 residues long. The ends were cut back, 4 bases at V and 0 bases at J, with 17 bases in the middle. CDR1 is SEHNR and CDR2 is FQNEAQ in the germline V gene (reference sequence). This CDR3 reads CASSSHWGSISTDTQYF. The CDR3 nucleotides read TGTGCCAGCAGCTCCCACTGGGGGTCCATTAGCACAGATACGCAGTATTTT.

At least ten counts were recorded for this clonotype. The rearrangement uses TRBV2 and TRBJ2-7; D remains unclear. The CDR3 sequence is 12 residues long. V was trimmed by 4 bases and J by 3 bases, leaving 7 bases between them. The germline CDR1 and CDR2 sequences are SNHLY and FYNNEI. This chain's CDR3 is CASSAADYEQYF. The DNA for the CDR3 is TGTGCCAGCAGTGCTGCTGACTACGAGCAGTACTTC.

In its sample, this clonotype was seen many times. This chain uses TRBV30 with TRBJ2-2; no clear D. Germline lookup yields CDR1 GTSNPN and CDR2 SVGIG (reference sequence). This CDR3 has 13 residues. Trimming removed 3 bases at V and 1 base at J, with 6 bases between. CDR3 bases: TGTGCCTGGAGACCCGGGAACACCGGGGAGCTGTTTTTT. Translating it yields CAWRPGNTGELFF.

This clonotype occurred many times. The rearrangement links TRBV7-2 to TRBJ2-7, with D perhaps matching TRBD2 (5 bases). CDR1 and CDR2 (germline): SGHTA, FQGNSA. V was shortened by 1 base and J by 4 bases, with 17 bases between the two germline ends. This CDR3 has 16 amino acids. The CDR3 coding sequence is TGTGCCAGCAGCTTAGACCGGACCAAACTAGATTACGAGCAGTACTTC. This encodes CASSLDRTKLDYEQYF.

This clonotype came up many times. The genes are TRBV5-1 and TRBJ2-6, with unresolved D. CDR1 SGHRS and CDR2 YFSETQ come from the germline V gene. Trimming stripped 0 bases from V and 1 base from J, with 5 bases between. CDR3 length: 15 residues. The CDR3 region is CASSLANSGANVLTF. In DNA, the CDR3 is TGCGCCAGCAGCTTGGCAAATTCTGGGGCCAACGTCCTGACTTTC.

This clonotype has at least ten counts. The gene calls are TRBV20-1 and TRBJ2-7; TRBD1 is a possible D gene (6 bases). Germline V CDR1 and CDR2: DFQATT, SNEGSKA (reference sequence). V was clipped by 2 bases and J by 5 bases, with 10 bases between them. The CDR3 sequence is 12 residues long. CDR3 DNA sequence: TGCAGTGCTAGAACAGGGCGGGACGAGCAGTACTTC. Protein product: CSARTGRDEQYF.

Many counts were recorded for this clonotype. The germline gene is not matched at one end of the junction; a read error may be the cause. The rearrangement joins TRBV7-2 to TRBJ1-1; 10 bases are shared with TRBD1. The germline CDR1 and CDR2 sequences are SGHTA and FQGNSA. The CDR3 extends over 13 amino acids. CDR3 coding DNA: TGTGCCAGCAGCAAGGGACAGGGGTCGGACCAGTCCTTT. Translated: CASSKGQGSDQSF.

This clonotype was recorded at least ten times. The V gene is TRBV20-1, the J gene TRBJ1-6; 7 bases match TRBD1. In germline, CDR1 is DFQATT, CDR2 SNEGSKA (reference sequence). The CDR3 covers 13 residues. V dropped 3 bases and J dropped 8; count of bases not matched to a gene: 4. CDR3 residues: CSARRGRDSPLHF. CDR3 coding DNA: TGCAGTGCTAGGAGGGGGCGGGATTCACCCCTCCACTTT.

The chain's CDR3 is CASSPGQGARTGELFF. The DNA for the CDR3 is TGTGCCAGCAGCCCAGGACAGGGGGCGCGTACCGGGGAGCTGTTTTTT. The chain couples TRBV7-6 to TRBJ2-2, with TRBD1 matching over 11 bases. The CDR3 has 16 amino acids. Germline CDR1 reads SGHVS; CDR2 reads FNYEAQ. The trim removed 5 bases at V and 5 bases at J, leaving 7 bases unmatched.

CDR3 residues: CAWRIGLGELFF. In nucleotides, the CDR3 is TGTGCCTGGAGAATAGGCCTCGGGGAGCTGTTTTTT. V and J are TRBV30 and TRBJ2-2; D remains unclear. The germline V gene has CDR1 GTSNPN and CDR2 SVGIG (reference sequence). V was clipped by 3 bases and J by 7 bases, with 9 bases between them. This CDR3 contains 12 residues.

This clonotype was recorded many times. The rearrangement joins TRBV20-1 to TRBJ2-1, with a tentative D call TRBD2 (5 bases). This CDR3 is built from 14 residues. Germline CDR1 reads DFQATT; CDR2 reads SNEGSKA (reference sequence). V was pared by 1 base and J by 0 bases, with 7 bases between. The CDR3 region is CSARARVSYNEQFF. CDR3 DNA: TGCAGTGCTAGAGCGCGGGTCTCCTACAATGAGCAGTTCTTC.